This T cell receptor (beta chain) derives from a study of shared clonotypes between healthy human individuals. The naive CD8 population came from CD45RO-negative cells selected for CCR7, without terminally differentiated effector memory CD45RA+ cells. TCRdb keeps only in-frame clones here, not all; method: immunoSEQ multiplex PCR. The table lists millions of clones, about 93% of them singletons, with roughly 1.7% in the top ten. This CDR3 is built from 16 residues. V lost 2 bases, J lost 2 bases, and 12 bases lay in between. Germline V CDR1 and CDR2: MNHEY, SMNVEV (reference sequence). The rearrangement links TRBV27 to TRBJ2-2; D is uncertain. Sequencing was done on a sample of naive CD8+ T cells from PBMCs. The TCR originated in a man between 18 and 35 years old in good health. Some clones in this sample may be carry-over from other donors' samples. The CDR3 DNA reads TGTGCCAGCAGTTTAGGGATGGGGTACAACACCGGGGAGCTGTTTTTT. Translation: CASSLGMGYNTGELFF.